The 14 T cell receptor beta chains given below trace back to one sample, sequenced in a study of breast tumors, draining lymph nodes, adjacent tissues. TCRdb used MiXCR to reprocess the multiplex PCR reads, holding one entry per CDR3 protein. The data show some 85,000 distinct CDR3 sequences, roughly 29% seen once. Axillary draining lymph nodes of breast cancer patients supplied the node samples. The sequencing sample was made of axillary lymph node tissue. The receptors were sampled from a female donor with breast cancer. Some clones in this sample may be carry-over from other donors' samples.

Note on this clonotype: A read error may be the cause here, since a much bigger clone is one base away. The chain recombines TRBV27 with TRBJ2-1; 13 positions match TRBD2. CDR1 is MNHEY and CDR2 is SMNVEV in the germline V gene (reference sequence). CDR3 size: 18 residues. CDR3 DNA: TGTGCCGGCAGTTTATCGGGGACTAGCGGGACAGAGGGCAATGAGCAGTTCTTC. Its translation is CAGSLSGTSGTEGNEQFF.

A note on this clonotype: Possible read error: a much larger clone is one base away. J is TRBJ1-1 and V is TRBV19; D unresolved. In germline, CDR1 is LNHDA, CDR2 SQIVND (reference sequence). CDR3 length: 15 amino acids. CDR3 nucleotide sequence: TGTGCCGGTAGTATTGATGGAATGTCGGGGACTGAAGCTTTCTTT. It translates to CAGSIDGMSGTEAFF. The full variable domain, completed using reference TRBV19 and TRBJ1-1, is DGGITQSPKYLFRKEGQNVTLSCEQNLNHDAMYWYRQDPGQGLRLIYYSQIVNDFQKGDIAEGYSVSREKKESFPLTVTSAQKNPTAFYLCAGSIDGMSGTEAFFGQGTRLTVV.

This clonotype appeared a single time. With a much larger clone just one base away, this may be a read error. The chain couples TRBV3-1 to TRBJ2-3, with TRBD2 matching 9 bases. Per germline, CDR1 LGHDT and CDR2 YNNKEL (reference sequence). The CDR3 extends over 16 amino acids. The CDR3 coding sequence is TGTGCCAGCAGCCCTCCAATAGCGGGAGTGAGAGATGCGCAGTATTTT. Amino acid sequence: CASSPPIAGVRDAQYF.

In its sample, this clonotype was seen many times. V and J are TRBV3-1 and TRBJ1-6; TRBD1 matches 9 bases. V gave up 9 bases and J gave up 9 bases; unmatched junction bases: 9. The CDR3 runs 14 residues. Germline lookup yields CDR1 LGHDT and CDR2 YNNKEL (reference sequence). CDR3 sequence reads: CASSLDRGISPLHF. CDR3 in DNA: TGTGCCAGTTCCCTTGACAGGGGGATTTCACCCCTCCACTTT. The variable domain in full, completed from reference TRBV3-1 and TRBJ1-6, reads DTAVSQTPKYLVTQMGNDKSIKCEQNLGHDTMYWYKQDSKKFLKIMFSYNNKELIINETVPNRFSPKSPDKAHLNLHINSLELGDSAVYFCASSLDRGISPLHFGNGTRLTVT.

This clonotype was picked up a small number of times. The rearrangement joins TRBV7-3 to TRBJ1-1, with D maybe TRBD1 (6 bases). Between the trimmed V and J ends, which lost 2 bases and 1 base, there was a span of 8 bases. Germline V gives CDR1 SGHTA, CDR2 FQGTGA. The CDR3 runs 14 residues. The CDR3 region has the DNA TGTGCCAGCAGCTTACAGGGGCCGAACACTGAAGCTTTCTTT. This gives the protein CASSLQGPNTEAFF. Full variable domain (rest looked up from reference TRBV7-3 and TRBJ1-1): GAGVSQTPSNKVTEKGKYVELRCDPISGHTALYWYRQSLGQGPEFLIYFQGTGAADDSGLPNDRFFAVRPEGSVSTLKIQRTERGDSAVYLCASSLQGPNTEAFFGQGTRLTVV.

This clonotype was observed many times. The chain joins TRBV3-1 to TRBJ2-5; tentative D call: TRBD1 (5 bases). Between the trimmed V and J ends, which lost 0 bases and 6 bases, there was a span of 8 bases. There are 13 residues in the CDR3. CDR1 LGHDT and CDR2 YNNKEL come from the germline V gene (reference sequence). In nucleotides, the CDR3 is TGTGCCAGCAGCCAAGATTGGGGCCAGACCCAGTACTTC. Protein product: CASSQDWGQTQYF.

This clonotype was recorded at least ten times. A much larger clonotype is one base distant, so this may be a read error. V gene TRBV9 combines with J gene TRBJ2-6; either TRBD1 or TRBD2 may supply D (5 bases each). The CDR3 runs 16 residues. CDR1 and CDR2 from the germline V gene are SGDLS and YYNGEE. CDR3 coding DNA: TGTGCCAGCAGCGTAGGATGGGGAGCCGGGGCCAACGCCCTGACTTTC. Translation gives CASSVGWGAGANALTF.

This clonotype was recorded many times. The chain employs TRBV7-8 and TRBJ2-7; a weak D match, TRBD1 (5 bases). This CDR3 comprises 17 residues. CDR1 is SGHVS and CDR2 is FQNEAQ in the germline V gene. The V end was cut by 1 base, the J end by 3 bases, with 19 bases between. CDR3 nucleotide sequence: TGTGCCAGCAGCTTAGGTTTAGGGTCGGCAGGGATCTACGAGCAGTACTTC. This codes for CASSLGLGSAGIYEQYF.

In its sample, this clonotype was seen many times. J is TRBJ2-5 and V is TRBV4-3; D gene ambiguous. The CDR3 consists of 14 residues. Germline-derived CDR1 and CDR2 are LGHNA and YSLEER. Trimming stripped 4 bases from V and 1 base from J, with 10 bases between. CDR3 protein: CASSRALLQETQYF. CDR3 DNA: TGCGCCAGCAGCCGGGCCCTTCTCCAAGAGACCCAGTACTTC.

This clonotype was recorded at least ten times. This may be a read error: a much more frequent sequence differs by one nucleotide. The chain joins TRBV20-1 to TRBJ2-2; 10 bases are a match to TRBD2. CDR1 is DFQATT and CDR2 is SNEGSKA in the germline V gene (reference sequence). The CDR3 runs 15 residues. CDR3 coding DNA: TGCAGTGCTTCTAGCGGGAGCGGTCGGACCGGGGAGCTGCTTTTT. It encodes CSASSGSGRTGELLF.

This clonotype was seen repeatedly, ten times or more. V is TRBV10-3 and J is TRBJ2-3, with 14 positions matching TRBD2. Germline loops: CDR1 ENHRY, CDR2 SYGVKD. The CDR3 runs to 14 residues. V gave up 8 bases and J gave up 4 bases; unmatched junction bases: 2. CDR3 residues: CAIGTSGGADTQYF. The CDR3 bases are TGTGCCATCGGGACTAGCGGGGGTGCAGATACGCAGTATTTT.

The chain is built from TRBV7-3 and TRBJ2-5; D remains unclear. Trimming stripped 1 base from V and 5 bases from J, with 8 bases between. The CDR3 is made up of 13 amino acids. CDR1 SGHTA and CDR2 FQGTGA come from the germline V gene. The CDR3 reads CASSLNPLETQYF. In nucleotides, the CDR3 is TGTGCCAGCAGCTTAAACCCGCTTGAGACCCAGTACTTC. Looking up the rest from reference TRBV7-3 and TRBJ2-5 gives the full variable domain: GAGVSQTPSNKVTEKGKYVELRCDPISGHTALYWYRQSLGQGPEFLIYFQGTGAADDSGLPNDRFFAVRPEGSVSTLKIQRTERGDSAVYLCASSLNPLETQYFGPGTRLLVL.

This clonotype was observed many times. V is TRBV7-3 and J is TRBJ1-1; no clear D gene. The CDR3 extends over 13 amino acids. Trimming took off 3 bases at V and 6 bases at J, with 11 bases between the two ends. Per the germline V gene, CDR1 is SGHTA and CDR2 is FQGTGA. The CDR3 coding sequence is TGTGCCAGCAGCTTTTTAAGCGGCGCTGAAGCTTTCTTT. It yields the protein CASSFLSGAEAFF.

This clonotype showed up just a few times. The rearrangement joins TRBV30 to TRBJ1-4, with D unresolved. Germline CDR1 and CDR2: GTSNPN and SVGIG (reference sequence). Trimming took 1 base from V and 7 from J, leaving 10 bases between them. The CDR3 has 13 residues. In DNA form, the CDR3 reads TGTGCCTGGAGTGAAGTTGTGCGTGAAAAACTGTTTTTT. Translated, it gives CAWSEVVREKLFF.